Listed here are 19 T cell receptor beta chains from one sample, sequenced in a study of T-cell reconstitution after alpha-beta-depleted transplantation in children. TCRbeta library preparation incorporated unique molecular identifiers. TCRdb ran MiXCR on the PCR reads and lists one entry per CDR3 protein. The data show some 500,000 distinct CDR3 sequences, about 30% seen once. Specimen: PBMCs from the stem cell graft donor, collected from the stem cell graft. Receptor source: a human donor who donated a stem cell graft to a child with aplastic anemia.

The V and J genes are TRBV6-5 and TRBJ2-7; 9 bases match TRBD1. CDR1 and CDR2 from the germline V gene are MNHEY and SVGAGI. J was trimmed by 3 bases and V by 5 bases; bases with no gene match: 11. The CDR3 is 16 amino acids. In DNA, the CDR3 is TGTGCCAGCAGTCCGGGGGACAGGGTAATTGACTACGAGCAGTACTTC. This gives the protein CASSPGDRVIDYEQYF.

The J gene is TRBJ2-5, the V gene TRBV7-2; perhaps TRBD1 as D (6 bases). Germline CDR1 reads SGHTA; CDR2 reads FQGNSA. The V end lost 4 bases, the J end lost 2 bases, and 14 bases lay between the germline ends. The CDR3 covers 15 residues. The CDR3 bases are TGTGCCAGCAGCTCGGACAGCGTATATCAAGAGACCCAGTACTTC. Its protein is CASSSDSVYQETQYF.

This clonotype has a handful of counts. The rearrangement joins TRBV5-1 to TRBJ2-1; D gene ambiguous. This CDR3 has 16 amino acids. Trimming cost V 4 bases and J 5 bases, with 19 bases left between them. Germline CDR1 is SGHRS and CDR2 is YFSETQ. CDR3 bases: TGCGCCAGCAGCCCGGAGCCGAGAGCCCACAACAATGAGCAGTTCTTC. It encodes CASSPEPRAHNNEQFF.

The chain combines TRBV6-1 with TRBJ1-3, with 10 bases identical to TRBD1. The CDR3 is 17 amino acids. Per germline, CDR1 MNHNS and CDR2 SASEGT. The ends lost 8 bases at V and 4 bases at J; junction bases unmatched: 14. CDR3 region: CASSPLPGQGRGNTIYF. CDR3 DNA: TGTGCCAGCTCCCCCCTTCCGGGACAGGGGAGAGGAAACACCATATATTTT.

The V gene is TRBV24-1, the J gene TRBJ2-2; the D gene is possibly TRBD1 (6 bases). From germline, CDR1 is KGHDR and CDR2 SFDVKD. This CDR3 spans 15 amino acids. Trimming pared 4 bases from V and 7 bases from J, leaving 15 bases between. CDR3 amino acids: CATSEPNRDHGELFF. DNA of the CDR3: TGTGCCACCAGTGAGCCCAACAGGGACCACGGGGAGCTGTTTTTT.

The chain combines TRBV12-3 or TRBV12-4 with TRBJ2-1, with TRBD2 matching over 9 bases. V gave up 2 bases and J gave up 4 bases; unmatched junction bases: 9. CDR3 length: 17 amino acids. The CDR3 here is CASSLTRGGRGYNEQFF. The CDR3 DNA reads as TGTGCCAGCAGTTTAACCCGGGGCGGGAGGGGTTACAATGAGCAGTTCTTC.

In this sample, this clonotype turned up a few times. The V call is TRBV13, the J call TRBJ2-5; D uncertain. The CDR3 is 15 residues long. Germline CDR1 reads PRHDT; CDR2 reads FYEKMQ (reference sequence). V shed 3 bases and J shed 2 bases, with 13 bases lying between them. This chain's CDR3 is CASSLKQILQETQYF. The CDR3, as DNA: TGTGCCAGCAGCTTGAAGCAAATCCTACAAGAGACCCAGTACTTC.

DNA of the CDR3: TGTGCCAGCAGTTTATCGGCTCAAATCAATGAGCAGTTCTTC. Translating gives CASSLSAQINEQFF. The gene calls are TRBV12-3 or TRBV12-4 and TRBJ2-1; D unresolved. V shed 2 bases and J shed 6 bases, with 11 bases lying between them. The CDR3 consists of 14 residues.

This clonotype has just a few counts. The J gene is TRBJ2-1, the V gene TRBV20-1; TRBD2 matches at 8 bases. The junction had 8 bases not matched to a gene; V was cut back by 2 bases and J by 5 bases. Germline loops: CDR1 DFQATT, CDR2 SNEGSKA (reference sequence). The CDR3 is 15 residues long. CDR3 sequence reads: CSARPPSGYNNEQFF. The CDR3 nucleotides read TGCAGTGCTAGACCCCCTAGCGGGTATAACAATGAGCAGTTCTTC.

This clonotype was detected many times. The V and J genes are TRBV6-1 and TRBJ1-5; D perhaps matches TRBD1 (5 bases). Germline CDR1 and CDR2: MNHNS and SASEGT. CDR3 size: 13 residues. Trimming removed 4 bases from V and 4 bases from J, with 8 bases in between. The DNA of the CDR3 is TGTGCCAGCAGTGGACAGCAAAATCAGCCCCAGCATTTT. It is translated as CASSGQQNQPQHF.

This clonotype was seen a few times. CDR3 sequence (DNA): TGTGCCAGCAGCTTTCCGGGACATTTGGAGGCTTTCTTT. This gives the protein CASSFPGHLEAFF. The genes are TRBV5-5 and TRBJ1-1; D perhaps matches TRBD1 (6 bases). The CDR3 has 13 amino acids. V lost 2 bases to trimming and J lost 11 bases, with 16 bases between them. Germline-derived CDR1 and CDR2 are SGHKS and YYEKEE (reference sequence).

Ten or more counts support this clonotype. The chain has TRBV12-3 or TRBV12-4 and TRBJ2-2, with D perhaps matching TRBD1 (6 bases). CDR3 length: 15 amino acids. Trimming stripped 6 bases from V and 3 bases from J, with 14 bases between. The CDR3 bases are TGTGCCAGCAGAGGGATCAGGGGTCACACCGGGGAGCTGTTTTTT. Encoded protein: CASRGIRGHTGELFF.

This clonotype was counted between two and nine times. DNA of the CDR3: TGTGCTAGTGGTTTGGGACTAGCGGCTTACAATGAGCAGTTCTTC. It is translated as CASGLGLAAYNEQFF. This sequence joins TRBV12-5 and TRBJ2-1; TRBD2 agrees at 9 bases. Germline CDR1 reads LGHNT; CDR2 reads FRNRAP. Losses at the gene ends were 1 base for V and 4 bases for J; bases not matched to a gene: 2. This CDR3 is built from 15 residues.

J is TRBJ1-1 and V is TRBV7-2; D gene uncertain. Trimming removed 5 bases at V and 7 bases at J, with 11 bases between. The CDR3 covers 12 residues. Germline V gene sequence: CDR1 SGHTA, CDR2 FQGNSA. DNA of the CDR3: TGTGCCAGCAGCCCCCTCGGGCTTGAAGCTTTCTTT. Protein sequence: CASSPLGLEAFF.

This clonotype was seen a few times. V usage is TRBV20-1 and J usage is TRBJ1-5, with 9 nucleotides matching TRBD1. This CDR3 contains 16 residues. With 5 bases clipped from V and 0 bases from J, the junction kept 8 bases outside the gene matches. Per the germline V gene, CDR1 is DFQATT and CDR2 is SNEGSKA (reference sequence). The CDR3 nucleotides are TGCAGTGCTCACGACAGGGGGAGGTATAGCAATCAGCCCCAGCATTTT. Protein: CSAHDRGRYSNQPQHF.

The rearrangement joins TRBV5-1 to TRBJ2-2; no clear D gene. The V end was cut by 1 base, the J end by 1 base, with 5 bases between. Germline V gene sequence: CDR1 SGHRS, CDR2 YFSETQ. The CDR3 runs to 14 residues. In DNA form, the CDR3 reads TGCGCCAGCAGCTTGAGCCAGAACACCGGGGAGCTGTTTTTT. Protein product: CASSLSQNTGELFF.

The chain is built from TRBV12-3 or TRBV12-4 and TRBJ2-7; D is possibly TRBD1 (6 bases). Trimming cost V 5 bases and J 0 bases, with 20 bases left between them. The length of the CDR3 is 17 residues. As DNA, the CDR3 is TGTGCCAGCAGTCCCATAAGTCGCTGGACAGACTCCTACGAGCAGTACTTC. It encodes CASSPISRWTDSYEQYF.

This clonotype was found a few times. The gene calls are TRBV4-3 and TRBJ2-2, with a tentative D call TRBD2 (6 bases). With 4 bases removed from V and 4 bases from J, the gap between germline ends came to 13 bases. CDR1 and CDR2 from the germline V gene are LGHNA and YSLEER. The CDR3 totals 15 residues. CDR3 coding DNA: TGCGCCAGCAGCCCAGGGAGGCAGGGCACCGGGGAGCTGTTTTTT. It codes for CASSPGRQGTGELFF.

CDR3 nucleotide sequence: TGTGCCAGCAGGCATAATGGCGACAATCAGCCCCAGCATTTT. Translation gives CASRHNGDNQPQHF. The chain combines TRBV6-1 with TRBJ1-5; D is uncertain. V lost 6 bases and J 3 bases, leaving 12 bases between the germline ends. The CDR3 spans 14 residues. Germline V gene lookup returns CDR1 MNHNS and CDR2 SASEGT.